This entry lists 4 T cell receptor beta chains sequenced from one sample in a study of shared clonotypes between healthy human individuals. Some clones are missing from TCRdb's copy, which holds only in-frame ones; the method was immunoSEQ multiplex PCR. This repertoire shows around 1,900,000 clones, just over 90% found once; its top ten account for more than 1.5%. Naive CD8 cells lacked CD45RO and underwent positive selection for CCR7, leaving out terminally differentiated effector memory CD45RA+ cells. Input material: naive CD8+ T cells from PBMCs. The receptors originated from a man aged 18-30 years in good health. Some clones in this sample may be carry-over from other donors' samples.

The rearrangement links TRBV19 to TRBJ2-5; maybe TRBD1 (6 bases). V lost 6 bases to trimming and J lost 3 bases, with 17 bases between them. The CDR3 is 15 amino acids. The germline V gene has CDR1 LNHDA and CDR2 SQIVND (reference sequence). The CDR3 region has the DNA TGTGCCAGTAGCGAAAGGAGGACAGTGAAAGAGACCCAGTACTTC. Its protein product is CASSERRTVKETQYF.

This chain uses TRBV27 with TRBJ2-5, with D possibly matching TRBD2 (6 bases). V was pared by 5 bases and J by 5 bases, with 15 bases between. CDR1 and CDR2 (germline): MNHEY, SMNVEV (reference sequence). The CDR3 covers 14 residues. The CDR3 sequence is CASSTVWEVETQYF. The CDR3 DNA reads as TGTGCCAGCAGTACAGTTTGGGAGGTTGAGACCCAGTACTTC.

To note about this clone: This sample includes further DNA sequences coding for the same CDR3. The chain combines TRBV11-2 with TRBJ2-5, with unresolved D. V was clipped by 2 bases and J by 5 bases, with 3 bases between them. CDR1 and CDR2 from the germline V gene are SGHAT and FQNNGV. CDR3 size: 11 residues. CDR3 bases: TGTGCCAGCAGCTTACTCGAGACCCAGTACTTC. Protein sequence: CASSLLETQYF. The variable domain in full, with the rest retrieved from reference TRBV11-2 and TRBJ2-5, is EAGVAQSPRYKIIEKRQSVAFWCNPISGHATLYWYQQILGQGPKLLIQFQNNGVVDDSQLPKDRFSAERLKGVDSTLKIQPAKLEDSAVYLCASSLLETQYFGPGTRLLVL.

V gene TRBV27 combines with J gene TRBJ2-1; D is undetermined. Per the germline V gene, CDR1 is MNHEY and CDR2 is SMNVEV (reference sequence). The CDR3 is 13 amino acids. With 5 bases removed from V and 8 bases from J, the gap between germline ends came to 13 bases. The CDR3, as DNA: TGTGCCAGCAGTCTCCTCTCTAACTATGAGCAGTTCTTC. Its translation: CASSLLSNYEQFF.